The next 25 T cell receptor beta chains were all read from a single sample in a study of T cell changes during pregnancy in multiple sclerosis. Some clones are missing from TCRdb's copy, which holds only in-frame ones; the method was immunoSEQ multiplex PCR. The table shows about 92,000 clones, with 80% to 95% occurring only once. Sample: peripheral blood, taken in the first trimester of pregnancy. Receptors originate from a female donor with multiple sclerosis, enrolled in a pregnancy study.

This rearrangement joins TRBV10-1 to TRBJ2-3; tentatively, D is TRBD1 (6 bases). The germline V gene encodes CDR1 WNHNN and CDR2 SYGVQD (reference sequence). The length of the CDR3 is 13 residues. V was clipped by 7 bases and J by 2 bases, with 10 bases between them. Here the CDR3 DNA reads TGCGCCAGCAAAGGACAGAACACAGATACGCAGTATTTT. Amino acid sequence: CASKGQNTDTQYF.

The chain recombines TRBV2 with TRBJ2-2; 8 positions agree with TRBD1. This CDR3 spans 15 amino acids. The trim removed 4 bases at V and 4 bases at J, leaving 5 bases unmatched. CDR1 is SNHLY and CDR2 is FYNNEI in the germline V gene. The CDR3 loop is CASSVGRGRTGELFF. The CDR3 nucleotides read TGTGCCAGCAGTGTTGGCAGGGGGCGCACCGGGGAGCTGTTTTTT.

The DNA of the CDR3 is TGTGCCAGCAGCTATCTAGCGGGGCGCAGCTCCTACGAGCAGTACTTC. Protein: CASSYLAGRSSYEQYF. The chain carries TRBV5-8 and TRBJ2-7, with 9 bases fitting TRBD2. Looked up from germline, CDR1 is SGHTS and CDR2 is YDEGEE. V dropped 3 bases and J dropped 0; count of bases not matched to a gene: 7. The CDR3 is 16 residues long.

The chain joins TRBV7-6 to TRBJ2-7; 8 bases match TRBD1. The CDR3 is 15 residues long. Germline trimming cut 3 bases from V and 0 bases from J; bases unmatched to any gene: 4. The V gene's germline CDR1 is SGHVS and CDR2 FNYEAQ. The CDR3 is CASSLAGGDSYEQYF. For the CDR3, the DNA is TGTGCCAGCAGCTTGGCAGGGGGCGACTCCTACGAGCAGTACTTC.

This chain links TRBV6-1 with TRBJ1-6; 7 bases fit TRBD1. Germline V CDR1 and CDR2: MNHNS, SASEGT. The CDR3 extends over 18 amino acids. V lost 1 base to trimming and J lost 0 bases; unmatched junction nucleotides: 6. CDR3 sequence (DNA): TGTGCCAGCAGTGAAGACGGGACAGCGAGCTCCTATAATTCACCCCTCCACTTT. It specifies CASSEDGTASSYNSPLHF.

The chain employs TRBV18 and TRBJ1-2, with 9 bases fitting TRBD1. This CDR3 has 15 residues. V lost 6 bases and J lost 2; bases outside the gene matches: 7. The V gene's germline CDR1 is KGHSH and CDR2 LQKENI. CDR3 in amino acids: CASSSSGQGNYGYTF. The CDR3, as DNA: TGTGCCAGCTCGTCGAGTGGACAGGGGAACTATGGCTACACCTTC.

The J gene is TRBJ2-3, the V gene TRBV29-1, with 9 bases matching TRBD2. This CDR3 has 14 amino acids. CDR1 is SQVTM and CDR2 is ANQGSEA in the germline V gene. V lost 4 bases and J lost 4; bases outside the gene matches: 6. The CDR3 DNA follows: TGCAGCGTTGTCGGACTAGCGCAGGCAGATACGCAGTATTTT. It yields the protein CSVVGLAQADTQYF.

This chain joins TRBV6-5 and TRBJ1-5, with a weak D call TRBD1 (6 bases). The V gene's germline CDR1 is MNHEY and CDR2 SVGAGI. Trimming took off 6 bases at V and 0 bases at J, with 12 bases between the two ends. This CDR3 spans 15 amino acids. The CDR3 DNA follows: TGTGCCAGCAGCCTACAGGGACATAGCAATCAGCCCCAGCATTTT. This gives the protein CASSLQGHSNQPQHF.

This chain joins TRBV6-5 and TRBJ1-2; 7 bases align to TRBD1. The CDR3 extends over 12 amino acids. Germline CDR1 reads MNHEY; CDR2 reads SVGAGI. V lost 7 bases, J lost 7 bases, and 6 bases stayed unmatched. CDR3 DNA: TGTGCCAGCATCGACAGGGTCCGTGGCTACACCTTC. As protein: CASIDRVRGYTF.

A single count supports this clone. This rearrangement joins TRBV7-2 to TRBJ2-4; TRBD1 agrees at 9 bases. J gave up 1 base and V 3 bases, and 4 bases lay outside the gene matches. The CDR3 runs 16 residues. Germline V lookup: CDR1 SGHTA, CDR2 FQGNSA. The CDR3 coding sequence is TGTGCCAGCAGCTTTACAGGGACAGGGGCCAAAAACATTCAGTACTTC. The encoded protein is CASSFTGTGAKNIQYF.

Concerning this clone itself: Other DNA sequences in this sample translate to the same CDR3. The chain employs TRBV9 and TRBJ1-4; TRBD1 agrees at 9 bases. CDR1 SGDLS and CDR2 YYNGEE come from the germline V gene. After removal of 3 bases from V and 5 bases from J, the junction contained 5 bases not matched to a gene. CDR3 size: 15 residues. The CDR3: CASSGTGTGNEKLFF. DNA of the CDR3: TGTGCCAGCAGCGGAACCGGGACAGGGAATGAAAAACTGTTTTTT.

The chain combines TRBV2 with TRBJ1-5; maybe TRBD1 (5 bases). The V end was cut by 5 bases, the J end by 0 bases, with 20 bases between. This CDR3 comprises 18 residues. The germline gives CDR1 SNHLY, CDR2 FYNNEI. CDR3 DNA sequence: TGTGCCAGCAGTTACCCGGGCCAGGGCGAGCATAGCAATCAGCCCCAGCATTTT. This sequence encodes CASSYPGQGEHSNQPQHF.

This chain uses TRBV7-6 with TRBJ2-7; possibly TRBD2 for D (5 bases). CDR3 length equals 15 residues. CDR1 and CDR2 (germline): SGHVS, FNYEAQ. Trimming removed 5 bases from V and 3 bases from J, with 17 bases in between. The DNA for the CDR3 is TGTGCCAGCAGCCCGACCGGACTGACTGACTACGAGCAGTACTTC. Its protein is CASSPTGLTDYEQYF.

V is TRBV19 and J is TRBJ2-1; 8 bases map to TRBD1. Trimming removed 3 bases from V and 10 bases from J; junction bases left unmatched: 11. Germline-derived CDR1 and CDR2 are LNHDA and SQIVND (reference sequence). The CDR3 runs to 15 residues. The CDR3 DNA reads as TGTGCCAGTAGTATCCCAGGGGGCACCCTTGTGGAGCAGTTCTTC. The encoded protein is CASSIPGGTLVEQFF.

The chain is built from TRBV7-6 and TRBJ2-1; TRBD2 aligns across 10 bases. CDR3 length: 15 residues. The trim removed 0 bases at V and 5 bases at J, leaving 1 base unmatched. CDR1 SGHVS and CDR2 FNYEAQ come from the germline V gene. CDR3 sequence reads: CASSLAAGGHNEQFF. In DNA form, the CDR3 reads TGTGCCAGCAGCTTAGCAGCGGGGGGGCACAATGAGCAGTTCTTC.

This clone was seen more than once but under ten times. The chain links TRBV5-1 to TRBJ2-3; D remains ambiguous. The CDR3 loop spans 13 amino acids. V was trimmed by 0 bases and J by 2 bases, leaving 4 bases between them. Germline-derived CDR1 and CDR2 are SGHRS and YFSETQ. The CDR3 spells CASSLDFTDTQYF. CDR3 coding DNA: TGCGCCAGCAGCTTGGACTTCACAGATACGCAGTATTTT.

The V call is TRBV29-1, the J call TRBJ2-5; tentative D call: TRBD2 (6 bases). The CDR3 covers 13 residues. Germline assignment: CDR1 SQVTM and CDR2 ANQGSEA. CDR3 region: CGTLGGLGETQYF. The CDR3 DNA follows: TGCGGTACATTGGGGGGATTGGGAGAGACCCAGTACTTC.

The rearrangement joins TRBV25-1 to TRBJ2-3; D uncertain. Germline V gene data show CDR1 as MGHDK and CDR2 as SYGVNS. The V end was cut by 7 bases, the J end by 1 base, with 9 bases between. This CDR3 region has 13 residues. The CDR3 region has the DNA TGTGCCAGCACCAGACGGGGCACAGATACGCAGTATTTT. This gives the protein CASTRRGTDTQYF.

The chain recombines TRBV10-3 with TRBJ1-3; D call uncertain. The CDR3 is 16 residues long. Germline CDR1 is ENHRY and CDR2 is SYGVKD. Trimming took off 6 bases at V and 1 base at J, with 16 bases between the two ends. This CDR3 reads CAIRSGQEQSGNTIYF. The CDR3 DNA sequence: TGTGCCATCAGAAGTGGTCAGGAACAGTCTGGAAACACCATATATTTT.

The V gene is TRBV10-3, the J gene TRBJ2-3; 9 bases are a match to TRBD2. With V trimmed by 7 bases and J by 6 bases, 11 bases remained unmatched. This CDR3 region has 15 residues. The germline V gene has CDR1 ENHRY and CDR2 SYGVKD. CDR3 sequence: CAINLSGGNRDTQYF. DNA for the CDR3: TGTGCCATCAATCTTAGCGGGGGAAATAGGGATACGCAGTATTTT.

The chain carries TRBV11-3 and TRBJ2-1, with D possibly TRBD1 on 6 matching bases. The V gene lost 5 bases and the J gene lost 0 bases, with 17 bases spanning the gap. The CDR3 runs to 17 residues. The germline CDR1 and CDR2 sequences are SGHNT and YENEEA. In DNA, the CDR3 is TGTGCCAGCAGCCCACCCTCTGACAGGAGCTCCTACAATGAGCAGTTCTTC. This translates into CASSPPSDRSSYNEQFF.

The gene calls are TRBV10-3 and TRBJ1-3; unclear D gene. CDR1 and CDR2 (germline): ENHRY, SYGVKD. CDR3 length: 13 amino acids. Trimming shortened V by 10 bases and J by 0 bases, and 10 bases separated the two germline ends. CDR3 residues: CATVDISGNTIYF. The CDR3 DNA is TGTGCCACCGTAGACATCTCTGGAAACACCATATATTTT.

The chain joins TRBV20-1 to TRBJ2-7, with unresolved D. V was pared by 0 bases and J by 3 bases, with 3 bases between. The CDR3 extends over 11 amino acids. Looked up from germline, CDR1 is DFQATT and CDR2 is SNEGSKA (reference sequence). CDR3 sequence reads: CSARDSYEQYF. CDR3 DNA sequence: TGCAGTGCTAGAGACAGCTACGAGCAGTACTTC.

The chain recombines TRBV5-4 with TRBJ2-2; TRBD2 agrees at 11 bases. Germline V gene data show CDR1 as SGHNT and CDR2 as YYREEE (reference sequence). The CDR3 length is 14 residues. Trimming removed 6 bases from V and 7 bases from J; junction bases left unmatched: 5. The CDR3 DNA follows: TGTGCCAGCATAGCGGGGGGGCCGGACGGGGAGCTGTTTTTT. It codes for CASIAGGPDGELFF. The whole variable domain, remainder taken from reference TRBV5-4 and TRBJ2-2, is ETGVTQSPTHLIKTRGQQVTLRCSSQSGHNTVSWYQQALGQGPQFIFQYYREEENGRGNFPPRFSGLQFPNYSSELNVNALELDDSALYLCASIAGGPDGELFFGEGSRLTVL.

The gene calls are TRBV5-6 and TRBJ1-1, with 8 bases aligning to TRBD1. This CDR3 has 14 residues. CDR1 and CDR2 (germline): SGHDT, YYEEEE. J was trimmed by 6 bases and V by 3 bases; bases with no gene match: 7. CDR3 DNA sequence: TGTGCCAGCAGCTCACCGACAGGGGTACCTGAAGCTTTCTTT. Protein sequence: CASSSPTGVPEAFF. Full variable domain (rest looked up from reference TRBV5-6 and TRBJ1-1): DAGVTQSPTHLIKTRGQQVTLRCSPKSGHDTVSWYQQALGQGPQFIFQYYEEEERQRGNFPDRFSGHQFPNYSSELNVNALLLGDSALYLCASSSPTGVPEAFFGQGTRLTVV.